The next 29 T cell receptor beta chains were all read from a single sample in a study of blood T cell repertoires in COVID-19. Clones were read by immunoSEQ multiplex PCR, and TCRdb kept only the in-frame ones, dropping some. Of roughly 170,000 clones detected, around 67% appear once; the ten largest clones hold 3%. Sequencing was done on a sample of peripheral blood. These receptors came from a woman aged 80 or older with acute or convalescent COVID-19.

This clone occurred once. The V gene is TRBV18, the J gene TRBJ1-1; D ambiguous. Trimming left V 0 bases short and J 1 base short, with 3 bases between. The germline gives CDR1 KGHSH, CDR2 LQKENI. The CDR3 sequence is 13 residues long. The CDR3 nucleotides are TGTGCCAGCTCACCACCCCAGAACACTGAAGCTTTCTTT. Its translation: CASSPPQNTEAFF.

Of note for this clone: Different DNA sequences within this sample yield the same CDR3. The chain's CDR3 is CATSRDLGSYNEQFF. The CDR3 DNA is TGTGCCACCAGCAGAGATCTGGGCAGCTACAATGAGCAGTTCTTC. The chain couples TRBV15 to TRBJ2-1; D is unresolved. Germline V gene sequence: CDR1 LNHNV, CDR2 YYDKDF (reference sequence). The CDR3 runs to 15 residues. Between the trimmed V and J ends, which lost 0 bases and 3 bases, there was a span of 9 bases.

The genes are TRBV19 and TRBJ1-5; tentatively, D is TRBD1 (6 bases). This CDR3 spans 14 amino acids. The germline CDR1 and CDR2 sequences are LNHDA and SQIVND (reference sequence). Trimming cost V 5 bases and J 7 bases, with 15 bases left between them. The CDR3 DNA reads as TGTGCCAGTAGTCTTCAGGGGAGGGGGCAGCCCCAGCATTTT. Translated, it gives CASSLQGRGQPQHF.

The chain combines TRBV19 with TRBJ2-1; TRBD2 matches 11 bases. In germline, CDR1 is LNHDA, CDR2 SQIVND (reference sequence). This CDR3 has 13 amino acids. The ends lost 8 bases at V and 13 bases at J; junction bases unmatched: 10. In DNA form, the CDR3 reads TGTGCCAGTTTGTCCTTAGCGGGAGGGAAACAGTTCTTC. It translates to CASLSLAGGKQFF.

The V call is TRBV9, the J call TRBJ2-6; D perhaps matches TRBD1 (5 bases). Germline CDR1 reads SGDLS; CDR2 reads YYNGEE. The germline V and J ends were trimmed by 1 base and 4 bases, with 18 bases remaining between them. The CDR3 extends over 18 amino acids. The CDR3 DNA sequence: TGTGCCAGCAGCGTAAGCTCTTGGGGCCGCAGAGGGGCCAACGTCCTGACTTTC. This sequence encodes CASSVSSWGRRGANVLTF.

This rearrangement joins TRBV11-3 to TRBJ2-1, with D perhaps matching TRBD2 (5 bases). Per germline, CDR1 SGHNT and CDR2 YENEEA. The CDR3 is 13 residues long. V lost 3 bases and J 7 bases, leaving 10 bases between the germline ends. This CDR3 reads CASSLDWINEQFF. The CDR3, as DNA: TGTGCCAGCAGCTTGGACTGGATAAATGAGCAGTTCTTC.

This clone showed up just a few times. The chain links TRBV18 to TRBJ2-7; TRBD2 matches 7 bases. CDR1 and CDR2 from the germline V gene are KGHSH and LQKENI. The V and J ends lost 6 bases and 3 bases, in that order; junction bases with no gene match: 2. The CDR3 has 12 amino acids. The CDR3 loop reads CASSTGGYEQYF. CDR3 DNA sequence: TGTGCCAGCTCCACGGGGGGCTACGAGCAGTACTTC.

This clone was recorded a few times. The rearrangement links TRBV29-1 to TRBJ2-7; 9 bases align to TRBD2. From germline, CDR1 is SQVTM and CDR2 ANQGSEA. The CDR3 is 15 residues long. J was trimmed by 5 bases and V by 6 bases; bases with no gene match: 14. This CDR3 is CSVGAREGKAHEQYF. The CDR3 bases are TGCAGCGTGGGGGCGCGGGAGGGCAAGGCCCACGAGCAGTACTTC.

This chain's CDR3 is CASSLEGADTQYF. The CDR3 DNA reads as TGTGCCAGCAGCTTAGAGGGAGCAGATACGCAGTATTTT. The V call is TRBV7-3, the J call TRBJ2-3; D possibly corresponds to TRBD2 (5 bases). Trimming pared 2 bases from V and 4 bases from J, leaving 7 bases between. Germline loops: CDR1 SGHTA, CDR2 FQGTGA. The CDR3 totals 13 residues.

V usage is TRBV5-1 and J usage is TRBJ2-5; 9 positions match TRBD2. Trimming at V came to 5 bases and at J to 3 bases, leaving 5 bases not matched to a gene. CDR3 size: 14 residues. The V gene's germline CDR1 is SGHRS and CDR2 YFSETQ. CDR3 nucleotide sequence: TGCGCCAGCAGTCAAGGCGGGGGGGAAGAGACCCAGTACTTC. Translating gives CASSQGGGEETQYF.

This clone was counted a single time. CDR3 DNA sequence: TGCAGCGTCCCTAGCGGGAGGGCACCAGATACGCAGTATTTT. It specifies CSVPSGRAPDTQYF. This sequence joins TRBV29-1 and TRBJ2-3, with TRBD2 matching 12 bases. Germline assignment: CDR1 SQVTM and CDR2 ANQGSEA. After removal of 6 bases from V and 4 bases from J, the junction contained 5 bases not matched to a gene. CDR3 length: 14 residues.

This clone was found a few times. The gene calls are TRBV6-2 or TRBV6-3 and TRBJ2-3, with a weak D call TRBD2 (5 bases). Between the trimmed V and J ends, which lost 2 bases and 2 bases, there was a span of 17 bases. This CDR3 has 17 residues. Germline V gives CDR1 MNHEY, CDR2 SVGEGT. The chain's CDR3 is CASSYPGSTKYTDTQYF. The DNA of the CDR3 is TGTGCCAGCAGTTACCCCGGCTCGACTAAGTACACAGATACGCAGTATTTT.

This clone was seen only a few times. The DNA of the CDR3 is TGTGCCAGCAGCGCGCAAATAGCGGGAAACACCGGGGAGCTGTTTTTT. This translates into CASSAQIAGNTGELFF. V usage is TRBV7-3 and J usage is TRBJ2-2; 8 bases are shared with TRBD2. Germline CDR1 reads SGHTA; CDR2 reads FQGTGA. CDR3 length: 16 amino acids. With V trimmed by 5 bases and J by 2 bases, 7 bases remained unmatched.

This sequence joins TRBV6-5 and TRBJ2-4, with D possibly being TRBD2 (5 bases). The CDR3 totals 15 residues. Per the germline V gene, CDR1 is MNHEY and CDR2 is SVGAGI. V was trimmed by 0 bases and J by 1 base, leaving 7 bases between them. The CDR3 sequence is CASSYSWEAKNIQYF. The CDR3 nucleotides read TGTGCCAGCAGTTACTCGTGGGAGGCCAAAAACATTCAGTACTTC.

The rearrangement joins TRBV7-3 to TRBJ2-1; D is possibly TRBD2 (5 bases). V was cut by 5 bases and J by 11 bases, with 16 bases left in between. The germline CDR1 and CDR2 sequences are SGHTA and FQGTGA. CDR3 length equals 13 residues. The CDR3 loop is CASSPDYSAQQFF. For the CDR3, the DNA is TGTGCCAGCAGCCCCGACTATAGCGCCCAGCAGTTCTTC.

The J gene is TRBJ2-1, the V gene TRBV7-2; a weak D match, TRBD2 (5 bases). Trimming stripped 1 base from V and 9 bases from J, with 13 bases between. Germline V gene lookup returns CDR1 SGHTA and CDR2 FQGNSA. The CDR3 runs to 14 residues. CDR3 region: CASSLVDFPTEQFF. Written as DNA, the CDR3 is TGTGCCAGCAGCTTAGTGGACTTCCCCACTGAGCAGTTCTTC.

This clone was seen a few times. The rearrangement uses TRBV3-1 (or the pseudogene TRBV3-2) and TRBJ1-6; 8 nucleotides agree with TRBD1. The CDR3 extends over 15 amino acids. In germline, CDR1 is LGHDT, CDR2 YNNKEL (reference sequence). V lost 4 bases, J lost 8 bases, and 7 bases stayed unmatched. CDR3 sequence: CASSRGTGLDSPLHF. The CDR3 DNA sequence: TGTGCCAGCAGCCGCGGGACAGGCTTGGATTCACCCCTCCACTTT.

V usage is TRBV5-1 and J usage is TRBJ2-1, with 12 bases that match TRBD2. The CDR3 spans 17 residues. V shed 4 bases and J 3 bases; nucleotides not matched to a gene: 8. Germline V gene lookup returns CDR1 SGHRS and CDR2 YFSETQ. For the CDR3, the DNA is TGCGCCAGCAGCGTCGACCTAGCGGGAGGGAACTACAATGAGCAGTTCTTC. Translating it yields CASSVDLAGGNYNEQFF.

This chain uses TRBV19 with TRBJ1-4; 7 bases agree with TRBD1. The J segment lost 4 bases and the V segment lost 4 bases, leaving 6 bases of the junction unmatched. The V gene's germline CDR1 is LNHDA and CDR2 SQIVND (reference sequence). The CDR3 has 15 amino acids. The CDR3 spells CASSTGQVFNEKLFF. In DNA form, the CDR3 reads TGTGCCAGTAGTACCGGACAGGTCTTTAATGAAAAACTGTTTTTT.

The CDR3 DNA reads as TGCGCCAGCAGCCGTACCGGGACTAGCGGGAGTGTTTACGAGCAGTACTTC. It codes for CASSRTGTSGSVYEQYF. V usage is TRBV5-1 and J usage is TRBJ2-7; 14 bases agree with TRBD2. Germline V gene data show CDR1 as SGHRS and CDR2 as YFSETQ. The length of the CDR3 is 17 residues. J lost 4 bases, V lost 4 bases, and 10 bases had no gene match.

The CDR3 sequence: CASGLLPEPGMRGRSYEQYF. Here the CDR3 DNA reads TGTGCTAGTGGTTTGCTCCCCGAACCTGGGATGCGGGGAAGATCCTACGAGCAGTACTTC. The J gene is TRBJ2-7, the V gene TRBV12-5; a possible D gene is TRBD2 (6 bases). This CDR3 is built from 20 residues. V shed 2 bases and J shed 1 base, with 27 bases lying between them. CDR1 and CDR2 (germline): LGHNT, FRNRAP. The variable domain in full, with the rest retrieved from reference TRBV12-5 and TRBJ2-7, is DARVTQTPRHKVTEMGQEVTMRCQPILGHNTVFWYRQTMMQGLELLAYFRNRAPLDDSGMPKDRFSAEMPDATLATLKIQPSEPRDSAVYFCASGLLPEPGMRGRSYEQYFGPGTRLTVT.

This clone is a singleton in its sample. V is TRBV12-3 or TRBV12-4 and J is TRBJ1-3; D is unresolved. CDR3 length: 13 amino acids. V lost 5 bases and J lost 0, with 5 bases in between. The CDR3 nucleotides are TGTGCCAGCAGTCGGGACTCTGGAAACACCATATATTTT. Its translation: CASSRDSGNTIYF.

This clone was picked up a small number of times. The chain is built from TRBV27 and TRBJ2-3, with D possibly being TRBD1 (6 bases). Germline assignment: CDR1 MNHEY and CDR2 SMNVEV (reference sequence). The V end lost 8 bases, the J end lost 1 base, and 13 bases lay between the germline ends. CDR3 size: 14 residues. As DNA, the CDR3 is TGTGCCAGCTCGGCGCAGGGGCGCACAGATACGCAGTATTTT. Translating it yields CASSAQGRTDTQYF.

In nucleotides, the CDR3 is TGTGCCAGCAGCTTAGTCCAGTACAATGAGCAGTTCTTC. It yields the protein CASSLVQYNEQFF. This chain uses TRBV11-2 with TRBJ2-1, with D hard to call. The V gene lost 1 base and the J gene lost 4 bases, with 5 bases spanning the gap. The CDR3 is made up of 13 amino acids. Germline CDR1 is SGHAT and CDR2 is FQNNGV.

The J gene is TRBJ1-3, the V gene TRBV18; 7 nucleotides align to TRBD1. Germline CDR1 KGHSH, CDR2 LQKENI. The V gene end was trimmed by 3 bases and the J gene end by 0 bases; junction bases not matched to a gene: 5. CDR3 length equals 16 residues. CDR3 region: CASSPPRDSSGNTIYF. DNA for the CDR3: TGTGCCAGCTCACCCCCTCGGGACAGCTCTGGAAACACCATATATTTT.

This chain links TRBV6-6 with TRBJ2-7; TRBD2 matches at 9 bases. Germline trimming cut 6 bases from V and 5 bases from J; bases unmatched to any gene: 8. This CDR3 has 14 residues. CDR1 is MNHNY and CDR2 is SVGAGI in the germline V gene (reference sequence). The CDR3 is CASSLGLASHEQYF. CDR3 sequence (DNA): TGTGCCAGCAGCCTCGGACTAGCGTCGCACGAGCAGTACTTC.

This rearrangement joins TRBV19 to TRBJ1-5, with a possible D match to TRBD1 (5 bases). Germline lookup yields CDR1 LNHDA and CDR2 SQIVND (reference sequence). This CDR3 has 14 amino acids. Trimming removed 5 bases from V and 3 bases from J, with 11 bases in between. The CDR3 loop is CASSWSGYNQPQHF. CDR3 nucleotides: TGTGCCAGTAGTTGGTCAGGGTACAATCAGCCCCAGCATTTT.

In its sample, this clone was seen once. The chain is built from TRBV4-2 and TRBJ2-6; tentative D call: TRBD1 (6 bases). From germline, CDR1 is LGHNA and CDR2 YNFKEQ. V was shortened by 0 bases and J by 7 bases, with 10 bases between the two germline ends. This CDR3 is 15 amino acids long. CDR3 DNA: TGTGCCAGCAGCCAAGACAGGGGAGATGCCAACGTCCTGACTTTC. This codes for CASSQDRGDANVLTF.

This clone was observed once. The rearrangement joins TRBV5-1 to TRBJ2-7, with 11 bases matching TRBD2. The CDR3 has 15 amino acids. Germline assignment: CDR1 SGHRS and CDR2 YFSETQ. The junction had 6 bases not matched to a gene; V was cut back by 2 bases and J by 5 bases. The CDR3 region has the DNA TGCGCCAGCAGCTTACTAGCGGGAGTGGGCAACGAGCAGTACTTC. Translation gives CASSLLAGVGNEQYF.